This T cell receptor beta chain was sequenced for a study of blood T cells in healthy people across ages. A second PCR of roughly 7 to 11 cycles used a sample-barcoded 5' primer and a J-beta primer mix. Each cDNA was tagged by a template-switch adaptor containing 12 random nucleotides. TCRdb re-called the 5' RACE reads through MiXCR, storing one row per CDR3 protein. The sample lists roughly 1,700,000 distinct CDR3 sequences; roughly 27% were seen once. Trimming pared 8 bases from V and 4 bases from J, leaving 6 bases between. CDR1 is ENHRY and CDR2 is SYGVKD in the germline V gene. The CDR3 contains 11 residues. Each of the donors had roughly 9.7 milliliters of peripheral blood drawn into EDTA-treated Vacutainer tubes.

The clonotype was recovered from a woman aged 25 to 39 in good health. The sequencing sample was made of blood. The chain links TRBV10-3 to TRBJ2-1; D ambiguous. The CDR3 protein is CAILQYNEQFF. For the CDR3, the DNA is TGTGCCATCCTCCAATACAATGAGCAGTTCTTC.